The 26 T cell receptor beta chains in this list originate from one sample, sequenced in a study of vaccination effects on CD4 cells after COVID-19. After expansion with viral peptide pools in the ViraFEST assay, antigen-specific CD4+ T cells were sequenced. The authors isolated CD4+ T cells after about eleven days of culture. All participants had two doses of either the BNT162b2 or mRNA-1273 vaccine. Here immunoSEQ multiplex PCR was the method, and the copy in TCRdb shows in-frame clones only, minus some. This table has fewer than 40,000 clones, approximately 80% appearing once. No cognate antigen is known for these TCRs. Here the sequenced sample was CD4+ T cells from PBMCs cultured with HCoV-NL63 spike peptides, taken after COVID-19 vaccination. These receptors were obtained from a human donor who received a COVID-19 vaccine. Some clones in this sample may be carry-over from other donors' samples.

The V and J genes are TRBV28 and TRBJ2-5; a weak D match, TRBD1 (6 bases). This CDR3 spans 14 amino acids. CDR1 MDHEN and CDR2 SYDVKM come from the germline V gene. With 2 bases removed from V and 7 bases from J, the gap between germline ends came to 14 bases. The DNA for the CDR3 is TGTGCCAGCAGTTTACAGGGGCCGACTCGGACCCAGTACTTC. Residues: CASSLQGPTRTQYF.

The chain employs TRBV12-5 and TRBJ2-5; TRBD2 might be the D (6 bases). The CDR3 runs to 13 residues. From germline, CDR1 is LGHNT and CDR2 FRNRAP. V dropped 1 base and J dropped 10 bases, with 13 bases sitting between them. This CDR3 is CASGLGEASLQYF. As DNA, the CDR3 is TGTGCTAGTGGTTTGGGGGAGGCGAGCCTCCAGTACTTC.

This rearrangement joins TRBV5-1 to TRBJ2-2, with no clear D. The germline V and J ends were trimmed by 6 bases and 6 bases, with 9 bases remaining between them. Looked up from germline, CDR1 is SGHRS and CDR2 is YFSETQ. This CDR3 spans 12 amino acids. For the CDR3, the DNA is TGCGCCAGCACCCGTGCGCCCGGGGAGCTGTTTTTT. Translating gives CASTRAPGELFF. Full variable domain (remainder filled in from reference TRBV5-1 and TRBJ2-2): KAGVTQTPRYLIKTRGQQVTLSCSPISGHRSVSWYQQTPGQGLQFLFEYFSETQRNKGNFPGRFSGRQFSNSRSEMNVSTLELGDSALYLCASTRAPGELFFGEGSRLTVL.

This clone was detected only once. The chain links TRBV6-2 or TRBV6-3 to TRBJ2-7, with a tentative D call TRBD2 (6 bases). V was clipped by 0 bases and J by 7 bases, with 10 bases between them. The CDR3 length is 13 residues. The germline gives CDR1 MNHEY, CDR2 SVGEGT. The CDR3 DNA reads TGTGCCAGCAGTTACTCCGGGGGTCGGGAGCAGTACGTC. Its protein is CASSYSGGREQYV.

This clone occurred a few times. The chain uses TRBV18 and TRBJ2-7; D gene unclear. Looked up from germline, CDR1 is KGHSH and CDR2 is LQKENI. This CDR3 comprises 13 residues. V dropped 0 bases and J dropped 0 bases, with 3 bases sitting between them. The CDR3 DNA is TGTGCCAGCTCACCACCGACCTCCTACGAGCAGTACGTC. As protein: CASSPPTSYEQYV.

This chain uses TRBV12-5 with TRBJ2-3; 8 bases are shared with TRBD1. This CDR3 is built from 15 residues. Trimming cost V 5 bases and J 5 bases; bases outside gene matches: 9. Germline CDR1 and CDR2: LGHNT and FRNRAP. The CDR3 is CASGRMDREGDTQYF. CDR3 DNA sequence: TGTGCTAGTGGTAGGATGGACAGGGAAGGAGATACGCAGTATTTT.

A few counts support this clone. The J gene is TRBJ2-7, the V gene TRBV6-2 or TRBV6-3; 7 bases match TRBD2. After removal of 4 bases from V and 0 bases from J, the junction contained 6 bases not matched to a gene. CDR3 length: 15 amino acids. From germline, CDR1 is MNHEY and CDR2 SVGEGT. CDR3 region: CASSSGGSGSYEQYV. The DNA of the CDR3 is TGTGCCAGCAGTTCGGGGGGATCGGGCTCCTACGAGCAGTACGTC.

About this clone itself: Distinct nucleotide sequences in the sample also encode this CDR3. This chain links TRBV7-2 with TRBJ2-1; TRBD2 might be the D (5 bases). Looked up from germline, CDR1 is SGHTA and CDR2 is FQGNSA. V was cut by 2 bases and J by 1 base, with 9 bases left in between. The CDR3 extends over 15 amino acids. The chain's CDR3 is CASSLTTGSYNEQFF. The CDR3 DNA sequence: TGTGCCAGCAGCTTAACGACGGGGTCCTACAATGAGCAGTTCTTC.

V usage is TRBV5-1 and J usage is TRBJ1-1; a possible D gene is TRBD1 (6 bases). Trimming removed 7 bases from V and 1 base from J, with 14 bases in between. The V gene's germline CDR1 is SGHRS and CDR2 YFSETQ. The CDR3 has 14 residues. This chain's CDR3 is CASRLVQGNTEAFF. Written as DNA, the CDR3 is TGCGCCAGCCGCCTCGTACAGGGGAACACTGAAGCTTTCTTT. The variable domain in full, completed from reference TRBV5-1 and TRBJ1-1, reads KAGVTQTPRYLIKTRGQQVTLSCSPISGHRSVSWYQQTPGQGLQFLFEYFSETQRNKGNFPGRFSGRQFSNSRSEMNVSTLELGDSALYLCASRLVQGNTEAFFGQGTRLTVV.

V gene TRBV30 combines with J gene TRBJ2-1; 11 bases line up with TRBD1. This CDR3 contains 14 residues. The V and J ends lost 6 bases and 9 bases, in that order; junction bases with no gene match: 10. From germline, CDR1 is GTSNPN and CDR2 SVGIG (reference sequence). CDR3 loop: CACSDRGRRAEQFF. In DNA form, the CDR3 reads TGTGCCTGCTCGGACAGGGGGCGTCGCGCTGAGCAGTTCTTC.

This sequence joins TRBV6-6 and TRBJ1-5, with no clear D. The CDR3 contains 16 residues. V gave up 6 bases and J gave up 5 bases, with 20 bases separating them. The V gene's germline CDR1 is MNHNY and CDR2 SVGAGI (reference sequence). CDR3 in DNA: TGTGCCAGCAGCCCAGTTGTGGGTAGCTTAGATCAGCCCCAGCATTTT. Protein: CASSPVVGSLDQPQHF.

This clone was seen more than once but under ten times. The genes are TRBV11-2 and TRBJ1-2, with no clear D. V was trimmed by 5 bases and J by 8 bases, leaving 12 bases between them. CDR3 length equals 12 residues. CDR1 is SGHAT, CDR2 FQNNGV, per germline. This chain's CDR3 is CASSRWAEGYTF. The CDR3 bases are TGTGCCAGCAGCCGTTGGGCCGAAGGCTACACCTTC.

This clone was seen only once. This sequence joins TRBV20-1 and TRBJ1-5, with D possibly being TRBD1 (5 bases). The germline gives CDR1 DFQATT, CDR2 SNEGSKA (reference sequence). The CDR3 has 11 amino acids. V lost 4 bases to trimming and J lost 4 bases, with 5 bases between them. The CDR3 loop is CSATGNQPQHF. The CDR3, as DNA: TGCAGTGCTACAGGGAATCAGCCCCAGCATTTT.

The V gene is TRBV3-1 (or the pseudogene TRBV3-2), the J gene TRBJ2-2; the match to TRBD1 covers 8 bases. Germline assignment: CDR1 LGHDT and CDR2 YNNKEL (reference sequence). The CDR3 runs to 18 residues. Unmatched junction bases numbered 8, after V lost 1 base and J lost 1 base. The CDR3 DNA sequence: TGTGCCAGCAGCCAAGGTCGATCCGGGACAGGGAACACCGGGGAGCTGTTTTTT. Protein product: CASSQGRSGTGNTGELFF.

This clone was counted once. The gene calls are TRBV18 and TRBJ1-6; D is uncertain. V lost 2 bases to trimming and J lost 8 bases, with 10 bases between them. The length of the CDR3 is 14 residues. CDR1 is KGHSH and CDR2 is LQKENI in the germline V gene. CDR3 bases: TGTGCCAGCTCACCAAGAGGTGGGGATTCACCCCTCCACTTT. Protein: CASSPRGGDSPLHF.

This clone was detected once. This chain connects TRBV5-1 to TRBJ2-3, with D perhaps given as TRBD1 or TRBD2 (6 bases each). Trimming took off 4 bases at V and 0 bases at J, with 12 bases between the two ends. The CDR3 consists of 15 residues. Germline CDR1 and CDR2: SGHRS and YFSETQ. The CDR3 DNA sequence: TGCGCCAGCAGCCCAAGGGGGGTTAGCACAGATACGCAGTATTTT. This gives the protein CASSPRGVSTDTQYF.

About this clone itself: The sample has other DNA sequences that encode this CDR3 too. The V call is TRBV7-2, the J call TRBJ2-1; perhaps TRBD1 as D (6 bases). There are 15 residues in the CDR3. Germline V CDR1 and CDR2: SGHTA, FQGNSA. Trimming pared 2 bases from V and 0 bases from J, leaving 8 bases between. This chain's CDR3 is CASSLTTGSYNEQFF. The CDR3 DNA follows: TGTGCCAGCAGCTTAACGACAGGCTCCTACAATGAGCAGTTCTTC.

V is TRBV5-1 and J is TRBJ2-7; no reliable D call. V lost 0 bases, J lost 2 bases, and 15 bases lay in between. The CDR3 contains 16 residues. Germline V lookup: CDR1 SGHRS, CDR2 YFSETQ. CDR3: CASSLAGGEPTYEQYV. The CDR3 DNA is TGCGCCAGCAGCTTGGCCGGCGGCGAGCCAACCTACGAGCAGTACGTC.

This chain connects TRBV5-1 to TRBJ2-2; tentatively, D is TRBD1 (5 bases). CDR1 and CDR2 from the germline V gene are SGHRS and YFSETQ. Trimming removed 4 bases from V and 3 bases from J, with 13 bases in between. The CDR3 totals 15 residues. The DNA of the CDR3 is TGCGCCAGCAGCGGAAAGGGGCGAGACACCGGGGAGCTGTTTTTT. It is translated as CASSGKGRDTGELFF.

This chain links TRBV11-2 with TRBJ2-2, with D perhaps given as TRBD1 or TRBD2 (6 bases each). Germline V lookup: CDR1 SGHAT, CDR2 FQNNGV. V was pared by 0 bases and J by 0 bases, with 14 bases between. The CDR3 runs to 18 residues. The CDR3 DNA is TGTGCCAGCAGCTTAGAGGGCTCGGGGGCCGCGAACACCGGGGAGCTGTTTTTT. It translates to CASSLEGSGAANTGELFF.

This chain connects TRBV2 to TRBJ2-2; D gene unclear. The V gene lost 6 bases and the J gene lost 2 bases, with 10 bases spanning the gap. Germline V lookup: CDR1 SNHLY, CDR2 FYNNEI. The CDR3 is made up of 14 amino acids. The DNA for the CDR3 is TGTGCCAGCAGCCCCATAGTAAACACCGGGGAGCTGTTTTTT. Translation: CASSPIVNTGELFF.

The gene calls are TRBV19 and TRBJ2-3, with D possibly TRBD2 on 5 matching bases. The germline CDR1 and CDR2 sequences are LNHDA and SQIVND (reference sequence). The length of the CDR3 is 14 residues. Trimming cost V 5 bases and J 0 bases, with 9 bases left between them. The CDR3 sequence: CASSPRTSTDTQYF. The CDR3 DNA sequence: TGTGCCAGTAGTCCCCGGACTAGCACAGATACGCAGTATTTT.

V gene TRBV29-1 combines with J gene TRBJ2-5, with TRBD1 matching over 10 bases. The CDR3 runs 17 residues. The junction had 12 bases not matched to a gene; V was cut back by 3 bases and J by 2 bases. CDR1 is SQVTM and CDR2 is ANQGSEA in the germline V gene. CDR3 sequence (DNA): TGCAGCGTTGATCGGACAGGGGGTAGAATTGGACAAGAGACCCAGTACTTC. Its protein is CSVDRTGGRIGQETQYF.

This clone has just one count. This sequence joins TRBV5-1 and TRBJ2-3, with D possibly matching TRBD2 (6 bases). V lost 1 base to trimming and J lost 0 bases, with 12 bases between them. This CDR3 has 16 residues. CDR1 and CDR2 (germline): SGHRS, YFSETQ. CDR3 DNA sequence: TGCGCCAGCAGCTTGATCACCGGGACTAGCACAGATACGCAGTATTTT. This codes for CASSLITGTSTDTQYF.

V usage is TRBV7-3 and J usage is TRBJ2-6, with D perhaps matching TRBD2 (5 bases). The CDR3 has 16 residues. Trimming stripped 5 bases from V and 0 bases from J, with 11 bases between. Germline V gene sequence: CDR1 SGHTA, CDR2 FQGTGA. CDR3 loop: CASSDFRDSGANVLTF. The DNA of the CDR3 is TGTGCCAGCAGCGATTTCCGGGACTCTGGGGCCAACGTCCTGACTTTC.

The chain recombines TRBV5-1 with TRBJ1-3; D is unclear. V was pared by 5 bases and J by 0 bases, with 9 bases between. This CDR3 region has 14 residues. Germline CDR1 reads SGHRS; CDR2 reads YFSETQ. CDR3 coding DNA: TGCGCCAGCAGGCCCCGGGTCTCTGGAAACACCATATATTTT. It codes for CASRPRVSGNTIYF.